This T cell receptor (beta chain) derives from a study of shared clonotypes between healthy human individuals (dated by TCRdb to the early 2020s). Some background on the complete study: The cohort comprised a couple of women and three men aged 18 to 49 years. For each donor, CD4 naive and CD4 memory were each given three plates, CD8 naive was given two plates, and CD8 memory was given one plate. Libraries were prepared and TCR repertoires were sequenced by different laboratories using diverse techniques, in order to increase sequencing depth and limit assay-specific biases. To estimate repertoire size and how much clonotypes are shared between individuals, the study performed deep sequencing of blood TCR repertoires from about 5 healthy adults. Leukapheresis yielded between about 0.9 and 9.5 billion PBMCs per donor.

Using the deep immunoSEQ assay, multiplex PCR amplified TCR CDR3 regions from genomic DNA. Extracted genomic DNA from each cell subset was distributed evenly across all wells of several immunoSEQ 96-well plates, and each plate was treated as a replicate. For sorted subsets, 200 to 250 ng of genomic DNA, equivalent to some 30,000 T cell genomes, went into each replicate PCR. The purified libraries were quantified using a Qubit 3.0 fluorometer, sized with a Bioanalyzer 2100, and then quantified again using the KAPA Library Quantification kit. A separate single-read 150-cycle Illumina NextSeq 550 flow cell was used to sequence each immunoSEQ 96-well plate. Concerning the study's data processing: The immunoSEQ output contained only junctional sequences without quality scores, so filtering could not match that applied to full-length reads. Sequences were annotated with PyIR, a Python wrapper for IgBLAST v1.9, and V/J genes and CDR3 were assigned using IMGT germline references. Reads with weak V/J assignments (E-value above 1e-6), missing CDR3, stop codons, out-of-frame junctions, or ambiguous translated residues were removed. V3J clonotypes were defined by identical inferred V gene, J gene, and CDR3 amino acid sequence. To compute the percentage overlap between repertoires, the number of shared unique clonotypes was divided by the size of the smaller repertoire. Repertoire richness was assessed with RTK rarefaction, the Chao1 estimator, and Recon v2.1 estimates of unobserved clonotypes. Generation probabilities were computed with OLGA for all TCRbeta clonotypes obtained by the gDNA method from a few donors. Not all clones reach the TCRdb copy of this immuneACCESS table, which keeps in-frame sequences only. Checked studies attribute under half of the gap to unresolved V genes and leave the rest unexplained. The V and J calls and clone size come from that table; D and trimming were worked out from the DNA. The sample yields about 100,000 clones; about 67% were counted once. About 25% of the sample is taken by the ten largest.

The donors were healthy, HIV-negative adults who had no recently reported acute infections or vaccinations. All donors were Caucasian adults living in Nashville, Tennessee, USA. CD8 memory samples combined magnetically selected CD45RO+ cells with CCR7-negative CD45RA+ effector memory (TemRA) cells. Blood was collected by leukapheresis, and PBMCs were isolated by Ficoll-Histopaque density gradient centrifugation and then cryopreserved in liquid nitrogen vapor phase. Analytical flow cytometry was used to check the purity and quantity of each magnetically sorted T cell population. Genomic DNA was isolated from each sorted fraction and quantified by UV absorbance on a Nanodrop 2000c. What the authors observed across the whole study: Based on pairwise subsampling, the degree of clonotype sharing among donors was expected to be affected by sequencing depth. Incomplete sequencing was indicated by rarefaction of sorted-subset datasets, despite the large sequencing depth. Across four donors, about 4.5% of naive CD4, around 3.3% of naive CD8, around 2.1% of memory CD4, and approximately 0.4% of memory CD8 clonotypes were shared. Compared with non-shared clonotypes, clonotypes shared by all four sorted-subset donors had higher generation probabilities. Larger estimated clonotype richness was generally found for naive subsets than for memory subsets. Sampling was restricted to blood, and TCR repertoires in tissues likely differ from the TCR repertoires found in blood. The genetic and exposure-history diversity represented was limited by the small number of donors.

Of note for this clone: The clone's antigen remains unknown. Base qualities are missing; no much larger clone stands one base away.

Looking up the germline V gene yields CDR1 MDHEN and CDR2 SYDVKM. Measured from the cysteine to the phenylalanine, the CDR3 is 16 residues long. Only CDR3 DNA is held: 48 bases, read in frame from base 1. V is pared back by 4 bases and J by 1 base, with 16 bases lying between the germline termini. The chain joins TRBV28 to TRBJ2-5; TRBD2 is a possible D gene, resting on 6 matching bases. This TCR was sampled from a woman in her 30s in good health. The sequencing sample was made of memory CD8+ T cells sorted from blood. The cell subset or site label of this sample denotes: CD45RO+ cells pooled with CCR7-negative TemRA cells. In nucleotide form, the sequence is TGTGCCAGCAGTTCCCCGCAGGAGGGACCCCAAGAGACCCAGTACTTC. This encodes CASSSPQEGPQETQYF.